This section outlines one TCR beta chain sequence together with its context. This specimen comes from a study of shared clonotypes between healthy human individuals. Across the study: The people who gave samples were two women and a few men aged 18 to 49. CD4 naive and memory got three plates each, CD8 naive two, CD8 memory one.

Splitting of CD4+ cells produced CD45RA+ naive and CD45RA-negative memory subsets. CDR1 and CDR2 (germline): SQVTM, ANQGSEA. V lost 7 bases to trimming and J lost 7 bases, with 20 bases between them. This CDR3 contains 14 residues. The assay was immunoSEQ multiplex PCR, and TCRdb's table has in-frame clones only and misses some. The sample includes fewer than 3 million clones, 85% to 95% seen only once; the top ten take around 0.35%. This receptor was obtained from a man aged 18 to 29 in good health. Some clones in this sample may be carry-over from other donors' samples. The rearrangement links TRBV29-1 to TRBJ2-1; D unclear. The sequenced material came from naive CD4+ T cells from PBMCs. Sample subset: CD45RA+ positively selected. The CDR3 DNA reads as TGCAGCGCGGCGCTTAGAGGTCAAGAAAATGAGCAGTTCTTC. Protein sequence: CSAALRGQENEQFF.